One sample yielded the 31 T cell receptor beta chains listed below, sequenced in a study of T cells in Graves' hyperthyroidism and ophthalmopathy. The source material, RNA transcripts, was used to amplify TCR beta CDR3 regions. The HTBI primer set served for first-round RT-PCR of the TCR CDR3. TCRdb reanalysed the multiplex PCR reads using MiXCR and keeps one entry per CDR3 protein. The table lists around 400,000 distinct CDR3 sequences, about 25% of them singletons. The sequenced sample consisted of blood. The receptors shown here come from a man aged 45-65 years with Graves' hyperthyroidism.

This sequence joins TRBV20-1 and TRBJ1-2, with TRBD1 as a possible D gene (6 bases). Trimming shortened V by 0 bases and J by 5 bases, and 13 bases separated the two germline ends. This CDR3 is 14 amino acids long. CDR1 is DFQATT, CDR2 SNEGSKA, per germline (reference sequence). CDR3 sequence: CSARDGSRGYGYTF. The DNA of the CDR3 is TGCAGTGCTAGAGATGGCAGTAGGGGGTATGGCTACACCTTC.

The table lists this clonotype with a few counts. The chain is built from TRBV18 and TRBJ2-7; the D is unclear. V was clipped by 5 bases and J by 4 bases, with 12 bases between them. The CDR3 consists of 13 residues. In germline, CDR1 is KGHSH, CDR2 LQKENI. The CDR3: CASSVIKGYEQYF. The CDR3 region has the DNA TGTGCCAGCTCAGTAATAAAGGGTTACGAGCAGTACTTC.

The chain recombines TRBV29-1 with TRBJ2-1, with TRBD2 matching over 10 bases. Germline V gene data show CDR1 as SQVTM and CDR2 as ANQGSEA. This CDR3 has 14 residues. V was pared by 4 bases and J by 6 bases, with 6 bases of the junction left unmatched. In DNA, the CDR3 is TGCAGCGTTGGCTTACTAGCGGGATTCAATGAGCAGTTCTTC. Translated, it gives CSVGLLAGFNEQFF.

This clonotype was seen just once. This chain uses TRBV12-3 or TRBV12-4 with TRBJ1-4; TRBD1 agrees at 7 bases. V trimming: 5 bases; J trimming: 4 bases; junction bases outside the gene matches: 4. The CDR3 has 14 amino acids. DNA of the CDR3: TGTGCCAGCAGTCCGGGACAGTATAATGAAAAACTGTTTTTT. Protein sequence: CASSPGQYNEKLFF.

This clonotype was seen a few times. DNA of the CDR3: TGCGCCAGCAGACATGACAGAGGGAGCACAGATACGCAGTATTTT. It codes for CASRHDRGSTDTQYF. The gene calls are TRBV5-1 and TRBJ2-3; D could derive from TRBD1 or TRBD2 (5 bases each). Germline-derived CDR1 and CDR2 are SGHRS and YFSETQ. There are 15 residues in the CDR3. Trimming took off 5 bases at V and 0 bases at J, with 13 bases between the two ends.

The rearrangement joins TRBV6-2 or TRBV6-3 to TRBJ1-6; no reliable D call. This CDR3 region has 16 residues. V lost 6 bases and J 8 bases, leaving 20 bases between the germline ends. Germline CDR1 MNHEY, CDR2 SVGEGT. CDR3 nucleotides: TGTGCCAGCAGACGCGCCATAATCCTCGGGGATTCACCCCTCCACTTT. Its translation: CASRRAIILGDSPLHF.

This rearrangement joins TRBV7-9 to TRBJ2-1, with 10 nucleotides matching TRBD2. The CDR3 is 18 residues long. Trimming cost V 1 base and J 8 bases; bases outside gene matches: 14. CDR1 is SEHNR and CDR2 is FQNEAQ in the germline V gene (reference sequence). This CDR3 reads CASSLGPAEREGHHEQFF. The CDR3 nucleotides read TGTGCCAGCAGCTTAGGCCCAGCGGAGCGGGAGGGCCATCATGAGCAGTTCTTC.

This chain uses TRBV15 with TRBJ2-3; D remains unclear. The ends were cut back, 5 bases at V and 2 bases at J, with 14 bases in the middle. This CDR3 is built from 15 residues. Germline V gene data show CDR1 as LNHNV and CDR2 as YYDKDF (reference sequence). CDR3: CATSPSGAATDTQYF. CDR3 DNA sequence: TGTGCCACCAGCCCGTCCGGCGCCGCCACAGATACGCAGTATTTT.

This clonotype showed up many times. The genes are TRBV30 and TRBJ2-2, with 8 bases fitting TRBD2. V trimming: 3 bases; J trimming: 9 bases; junction bases outside the gene matches: 6. This CDR3 region has 13 residues. Looked up from germline, CDR1 is GTSNPN and CDR2 is SVGIG (reference sequence). The CDR3, as DNA: TGTGCCTGGAGCCCCAGCGGGAGTCGGGAGCTGTTTTTT. Its protein product is CAWSPSGSRELFF. The full variable domain, rest sourced from reference TRBV30 and TRBJ2-2, is SQTIHQWPATLVQPVGSPLSLECTVEGTSNPNLYWYRQAAGRGLQLLFYSVGIGQISSEVPQNLSASRPQDRQFILSSKKLLLSDSGFYLCAWSPSGSRELFFGEGSRLTVL.

The V call is TRBV14, the J call TRBJ2-1; 12 nucleotides line up with TRBD2. The CDR3 is made up of 16 amino acids. From germline, CDR1 is SGHDN and CDR2 FVKESK. V lost 4 bases and J lost 8; bases outside the gene matches: 9. This CDR3 reads CASSRLTSGRIHEQFF. The CDR3 DNA is TGTGCCAGCAGCCGACTTACTAGCGGGAGGATCCATGAGCAGTTCTTC.

The gene calls are TRBV4-1 and TRBJ2-7; D remains ambiguous. This CDR3 spans 13 amino acids. Germline-derived CDR1 and CDR2 are MGHRA and YSYEKL. The V end was cut by 1 base, the J end by 7 bases, with 11 bases between. CDR3 loop: CASSQGTWGEQYF. As DNA, the CDR3 is TGCGCCAGCAGCCAAGGTACATGGGGAGAGCAGTACTTC.

This clonotype has a count of ten or more. This chain joins TRBV28 and TRBJ2-1; the D gene is possibly TRBD2 (5 bases). The germline CDR1 and CDR2 sequences are MDHEN and SYDVKM. Trimming removed 7 bases from V and 5 bases from J, with 15 bases in between. The CDR3 is 14 amino acids. Written as DNA, the CDR3 is TGTGCCAGCAATTGGGGAGTACCGAACAATGAGCAGTTCTTC. Encoded protein: CASNWGVPNNEQFF. Looking up the rest from reference TRBV28 and TRBJ2-1 gives the full variable domain: DVKVTQSSRYLVKRTGEKVFLECVQDMDHENMFWYRQDPGLGLRLIYFSYDVKMKEKGDIPEGYSVSREKKERFSLILESASTNQTSMYLCASNWGVPNNEQFFGPGTRLTVL.

Turning to this clonotype: It may be a read error: a sequence one base away is much more abundant. J is TRBJ2-1 and V is TRBV3-1; D is undetermined. V lost 4 bases to trimming and J lost 7 bases, with 20 bases between them. The CDR3 sequence is 16 residues long. CDR1 is LGHDT, CDR2 YNNKEL, per germline (reference sequence). In DNA form, the CDR3 reads TGTGCCAGCAGCCCCCCTGTTAGAGCCTGGCAGAATGAGCAGTTCTTC. Translation: CASSPPVRAWQNEQFF.

Many counts were recorded for this clonotype. The genes are TRBV7-6 and TRBJ2-1; 14 positions match TRBD2. Germline CDR1 SGHVS, CDR2 FNYEAQ. The CDR3 contains 14 residues. V shed 1 base and J 12 bases; nucleotides not matched to a gene: 2. The CDR3 loop reads CASSLDGTSGRQFF. Here the CDR3 DNA reads TGTGCCAGCAGCTTAGACGGGACTAGCGGGAGGCAGTTCTTC. Supplemented by reference TRBV7-6 and TRBJ2-1, the full variable domain reads GAGVSQSPRYKVTKRGQDVALRCDPISGHVSLYWYRQALGQGPEFLTYFNYEAQQDKSGLPNDRFSAERPEGSISTLTIQRTEQRDSAMYRCASSLDGTSGRQFFGPGTRLTVL.

DNA of the CDR3: TGTGCCTGGGTAAAGCGGACTGAAGCTTTCTTT. As protein: CAWVKRTEAFF. The rearrangement joins TRBV30 to TRBJ1-1, with D unclear. V lost 5 bases and J lost 5, with 9 bases in between. This CDR3 contains 11 residues. The germline CDR1 and CDR2 sequences are GTSNPN and SVGIG (reference sequence).

The chain uses TRBV20-1 and TRBJ2-1; possibly TRBD2 for D (7 bases). Trimming took off 3 bases at V and 5 bases at J, with 20 bases between the two ends. Germline values: CDR1 DFQATT, CDR2 SNEGSKA (reference sequence). The CDR3 consists of 16 residues. DNA for the CDR3: TGCAGTGCTAGGGGAACGCAAGGGGGGGACCACAATGAGCAGTTCTTC. Protein product: CSARGTQGGDHNEQFF.

The chain employs TRBV20-1 and TRBJ2-7, with 14 nucleotides matching TRBD2. Germline V gene data show CDR1 as DFQATT and CDR2 as SNEGSKA (reference sequence). Trimming removed 3 bases from V and 6 bases from J; junction bases left unmatched: 10. CDR3 size: 16 residues. The CDR3, as DNA: TGCAGTGCTAGGGTCGGGACTAGCGGGAGAGTAAGCGAGCAGTACTTC. Its translation is CSARVGTSGRVSEQYF.

The chain joins TRBV27 to TRBJ2-5; perhaps TRBD1 as D (5 bases). This CDR3 spans 15 amino acids. Per the germline V gene, CDR1 is MNHEY and CDR2 is SMNVEV (reference sequence). The V and J ends lost 1 base and 1 base respectively, with 10 bases between them. The CDR3 loop reads CASSLYGAVQETQYF. In DNA form, the CDR3 reads TGTGCCAGCAGTTTATATGGGGCCGTCCAAGAGACCCAGTACTTC.

The chain joins TRBV19 to TRBJ2-5; 10 nucleotides line up with TRBD2. From germline, CDR1 is LNHDA and CDR2 SQIVND (reference sequence). CDR3 length: 15 amino acids. Trimming at V came to 5 bases and at J to 5 bases, leaving 8 bases not matched to a gene. The CDR3 DNA reads TGTGCCAGTAGTGGGGCTAGCGGGAGTCTTGAGACCCAGTACTTC. Its protein is CASSGASGSLETQYF.

This sequence joins TRBV7-9 and TRBJ2-7, with TRBD1 identical over 8 bases. The V gene end was trimmed by 3 bases and the J gene end by 6 bases; junction bases not matched to a gene: 7. Germline CDR1 SEHNR, CDR2 FQNEAQ (reference sequence). The length of the CDR3 is 14 residues. The CDR3 coding sequence is TGTGCCAGCAGCTTTCCGACAGGGGTTTTCGAGCAGTACTTC. Residues: CASSFPTGVFEQYF. The complete variable domain, with remaining parts taken from reference TRBV7-9 and TRBJ2-7, reads DTGVSQNPRHKITKRGQNVTFRCDPISEHNRLYWYRQTLGQGPEFLTYFQNEAQLEKSRLLSDRFSAERPKGSFSTLEIQRTEQGDSAMYLCASSFPTGVFEQYFGPGTRLTVT.

This clonotype was counted a few times. The chain links TRBV24-1 to TRBJ2-1; 11 nucleotides align to TRBD2. The ends lost 4 bases at V and 8 bases at J; junction bases unmatched: 6. CDR3 length equals 15 residues. Germline V gene data show CDR1 as KGHDR and CDR2 as SFDVKD. The CDR3 DNA is TGTGCCACCAGTGAGATAGCGGGAGGGGGCGATGAGCAGTTCTTC. It encodes CATSEIAGGGDEQFF.

The chain carries TRBV24-1 and TRBJ2-7, with D unclear. CDR3 length equals 12 residues. Germline assignment: CDR1 KGHDR and CDR2 SFDVKD. V was pared by 1 base and J by 6 bases, with 6 bases between. CDR3 bases: TGTGCCACCAGTGATTTCACCGGCGAGCAGTACTTC. This gives the protein CATSDFTGEQYF.

V is TRBV3-1 and J is TRBJ2-7, with no clear D. Germline CDR1 reads LGHDT; CDR2 reads YNNKEL (reference sequence). V was clipped by 0 bases and J by 0 bases, with 6 bases between them. The CDR3 has 14 amino acids. The CDR3 reads CASSQDWNSYEQYF. CDR3 DNA sequence: TGTGCCAGCAGCCAAGATTGGAACTCCTACGAGCAGTACTTC.

The chain is built from TRBV2 and TRBJ2-2; tentative D call: TRBD1 (6 bases). Trimming removed 3 bases at V and 1 base at J, with 9 bases between. Germline CDR1 SNHLY, CDR2 FYNNEI. The CDR3 spans 15 residues. CDR3 sequence reads: CASSEQGWNTGELFF. CDR3 coding DNA: TGTGCCAGCAGTGAGCAGGGGTGGAACACCGGGGAGCTGTTTTTT.

This clonotype was seen more than once but under ten times. The chain recombines TRBV30 with TRBJ1-1; D remains unclear. V was trimmed by 8 bases and J by 4 bases, leaving 14 bases between them. Germline V lookup: CDR1 GTSNPN, CDR2 SVGIG (reference sequence). The CDR3 runs 12 residues. The CDR3 DNA is TGTGCCACGATCCGTGTCGGCACTGAAGCTTTCTTT. Translated, it gives CATIRVGTEAFF.

This clonotype turned up a few times. The chain links TRBV12-3 or TRBV12-4 to TRBJ1-5, with unresolved D. Trimming removed 5 bases at V and 4 bases at J, with 15 bases between. The length of the CDR3 is 15 residues. CDR3 coding DNA: TGTGCCAGCAGTCCCAGGACGTCCCTAAATCAGCCCCAGCATTTT. As protein: CASSPRTSLNQPQHF.

This clonotype appeared many times. DNA for the CDR3: TGTGCCAGCAGTCCACGCCCGCTAGCGGGGCAAGAGACCCAGTACTTC. Amino acids: CASSPRPLAGQETQYF. The chain employs TRBV6-1 and TRBJ2-5; 9 bases match TRBD2. This CDR3 spans 16 amino acids. Looked up from germline, CDR1 is MNHNS and CDR2 is SASEGT. V dropped 5 bases and J dropped 2; count of bases not matched to a gene: 9.

This clonotype was seen ten or more times. This CDR3 is CASSSGLAEQETQYF. DNA for the CDR3: TGTGCCAGCAGTTCGGGACTAGCGGAACAAGAGACCCAGTACTTC. The gene calls are TRBV6-1 and TRBJ2-5; TRBD2 aligns across 11 bases. V shed 5 bases and J 2 bases; nucleotides not matched to a gene: 4. The CDR3 sequence is 15 residues long. Per germline, CDR1 MNHNS and CDR2 SASEGT.

The CDR3 nucleotides read TGTGCCAGCAGCCAAAGGCTCTTGGATACGCAGTATTTT. Translation: CASSQRLLDTQYF. The genes are TRBV3-1 and TRBJ2-3; the D is unclear. The CDR3 spans 13 residues. Trimming cost V 2 bases and J 6 bases, with 9 bases left between them. Germline loops: CDR1 LGHDT, CDR2 YNNKEL (reference sequence).

The V and J genes are TRBV24-1 and TRBJ2-1; 9 bases agree with TRBD1. Germline loops: CDR1 KGHDR, CDR2 SFDVKD. With 5 bases clipped from V and 0 bases from J, the junction kept 1 base outside the gene matches. This CDR3 is 15 amino acids long. Here the CDR3 DNA reads TGTGCCACCAGTGGGACAGGGGACTCCTACAATGAGCAGTTCTTC. Amino acids: CATSGTGDSYNEQFF.

The sample holds a few counts of this clonotype. The V call is TRBV19, the J call TRBJ2-3; no clear D gene. Trimming took off 1 base at V and 2 bases at J, with 7 bases between the two ends. CDR1 and CDR2 (germline): LNHDA, SQIVND (reference sequence). This CDR3 region has 14 residues. The CDR3 reads CASSIGQNTDTQYF. CDR3 nucleotide sequence: TGTGCCAGTAGTATAGGCCAAAACACAGATACGCAGTATTTT.